This T cell receptor (beta chain) originates from a study of Ad26.COV2.S vaccination and SARS-CoV-2 variants. In the study overall: Into the muscle, Ad26.COV2.S was dosed once or twice, 56 days apart.

Treatment given: around 19 received Ad26.COV2.S at low or high dose, single or two shots; roughly five received placebo; per-sample allocation not given. Specimen acquisition occurred on day 63 following the initial vaccine or placebo injection. Recruitment in Boston yielded a donor of adult age, 18-55 years. Some clones are missing from TCRdb's copy, which holds only in-frame ones; the method was immunoSEQ multiplex PCR. In the table there are about 350,000 clones, 80% to 90% of which are singletons. CDR3 size: 17 residues. V dropped 4 bases and J dropped 5; count of bases not matched to a gene: 14. Germline V CDR1 and CDR2: SGHDT, YYEEEE.

The rearrangement links TRBV5-6 to TRBJ2-1; 8 positions match TRBD2. The starting material was peripheral blood, obtained in a trial of Ad26.COV2.S vaccine versus placebo. The sequence was collected from a person between 18 and 59 years old who received the Ad26.COV2.S COVID-19 vaccine or a placebo. CDR3 loop: CASSPLLPGGTDNEQFF. DNA of the CDR3: TGTGCCAGCAGCCCGCTTTTACCGGGGGGGACCGACAATGAGCAGTTCTTC.